This passage covers 31 T cell receptor beta chains from one sample sequenced in a study of cytomegalovirus exposure and HLA in healthy donors. The table came from immunoSEQ multiplex PCR; TCRdb's copy has only in-frame clones and leaves some out. The sample has around 70,000 clones; roughly 92% are singletons. Specimen: PBMCs. These receptors originate from a woman under 30 in good health and CMV-seronegative.

The V and J genes are TRBV28 and TRBJ2-4; maybe TRBD2 (5 bases). Looked up from germline, CDR1 is MDHEN and CDR2 is SYDVKM. This CDR3 contains 14 residues. V was clipped by 7 bases and J by 9 bases, with 19 bases between them. The CDR3 DNA reads as TGTGCCAGCACCGTGGGAGAGAGGAGGAGCATTCAGTACTTC. It encodes CASTVGERRSIQYF. Complete variable domain (other parts from reference TRBV28 and TRBJ2-4): DVKVTQSSRYLVKRTGEKVFLECVQDMDHENMFWYRQDPGLGLRLIYFSYDVKMKEKGDIPEGYSVSREKKERFSLILESASTNQTSMYLCASTVGERRSIQYFGAGTRLSVL.

The chain couples TRBV30 to TRBJ1-6; 9 nucleotides align to TRBD1. The CDR3 sequence is 16 residues long. Germline V lookup: CDR1 GTSNPN, CDR2 SVGIG (reference sequence). Losses at the gene ends were 3 bases for V and 14 bases for J; bases not matched to a gene: 17. The CDR3 sequence is CAWRDPTGTGMYALHF. For the CDR3, the DNA is TGTGCCTGGAGAGATCCAACCGGGACAGGGATGTATGCCCTCCACTTT.

The rearrangement joins TRBV5-1 to TRBJ2-2; D is unresolved. The CDR3 spans 15 residues. Trimming stripped 0 bases from V and 3 bases from J, with 9 bases between. The germline V gene has CDR1 SGHRS and CDR2 YFSETQ. In DNA, the CDR3 is TGCGCCAGCAGCTTGGTAGAGGCCCACACCGGGGAGCTGTTTTTT. It codes for CASSLVEAHTGELFF.

CDR3 DNA sequence: TGTGCCAGCAGCTTAGACGTATCCTATACTAACTATGGCTACACCTTC. Translation: CASSLDVSYTNYGYTF. The chain joins TRBV7-2 to TRBJ1-2; D is uncertain. The CDR3 has 16 amino acids. Looked up from germline, CDR1 is SGHTA and CDR2 is FQGNSA. Trimming took off 1 base at V and 0 bases at J, with 12 bases between the two ends.

The rearrangement joins TRBV7-9 to TRBJ2-5; 13 nucleotides line up with TRBD2. Germline CDR1 SEHNR, CDR2 FQNEAQ (reference sequence). V trimming: 5 bases; J trimming: 5 bases; junction bases outside the gene matches: 5. This CDR3 has 15 amino acids. The CDR3 DNA reads TGTGCCAGCAGCCCCCTGACTAGCGGGGGGGAGACCCAGTACTTC. Translated, it gives CASSPLTSGGETQYF. Full variable domain (remainder filled in from reference TRBV7-9 and TRBJ2-5): DTGVSQNPRHKITKRGQNVTFRCDPISEHNRLYWYRQTLGQGPEFLTYFQNEAQLEKSRLLSDRFSAERPKGSFSTLEIQRTEQGDSAMYLCASSPLTSGGETQYFGPGTRLLVL.

The genes are TRBV2 and TRBJ2-6; perhaps TRBD2 as D (6 bases). In germline, CDR1 is SNHLY, CDR2 FYNNEI. CDR3 size: 17 residues. Trimming took 0 bases from V and 0 from J, leaving 9 bases between them. CDR3 amino acids: CASSEAGRGSGANVLTF. CDR3 nucleotide sequence: TGTGCCAGCAGTGAAGCTGGGCGGGGCTCTGGGGCCAACGTCCTGACTTTC.

The chain is built from TRBV6-1 and TRBJ1-4; a weak D match, TRBD1 (6 bases). The length of the CDR3 is 15 residues. Germline V gene lookup returns CDR1 MNHNS and CDR2 SASEGT. V was pared by 7 bases and J by 8 bases, with 20 bases between. The CDR3 loop is CASTPRGAQGEKLFF. In DNA, the CDR3 is TGTGCCAGCACCCCGCGGGGGGCTCAGGGGGAAAAACTGTTTTTT.

The chain couples TRBV28 to TRBJ2-5; TRBD1 agrees at 8 bases. The germline CDR1 and CDR2 sequences are MDHEN and SYDVKM. The length of the CDR3 is 15 residues. Unmatched junction bases numbered 6, after V lost 1 base and J lost 5 bases. The CDR3 protein is CASSLLQGAGETQYF. CDR3 coding DNA: TGTGCCAGCAGTTTATTGCAGGGGGCAGGTGAGACCCAGTACTTC. Filled out from reference TRBV28 and TRBJ2-5, the complete variable domain reads DVKVTQSSRYLVKRTGEKVFLECVQDMDHENMFWYRQDPGLGLRLIYFSYDVKMKEKGDIPEGYSVSREKKERFSLILESASTNQTSMYLCASSLLQGAGETQYFGPGTRLLVL.

The V call is TRBV12-5, the J call TRBJ1-5; TRBD1 is a possible D gene (5 bases). The V gene lost 0 bases and the J gene lost 6 bases, with 21 bases spanning the gap. Germline CDR1 LGHNT, CDR2 FRNRAP. The CDR3 is 18 amino acids. The CDR3 reads CASGLVSRIGRVRQPQHF. The CDR3 DNA is TGTGCTAGTGGTTTGGTATCGCGTATCGGCAGGGTCCGTCAGCCCCAGCATTTT. Full variable domain (outside the CDR3, taken from reference TRBV12-5 and TRBJ1-5): DARVTQTPRHKVTEMGQEVTMRCQPILGHNTVFWYRQTMMQGLELLAYFRNRAPLDDSGMPKDRFSAEMPDATLATLKIQPSEPRDSAVYFCASGLVSRIGRVRQPQHFGDGTRLSIL.

The chain's CDR3 is CASSQDYGILYEQYF. The CDR3 coding sequence is TGCGCCAGCAGCCAAGATTACGGGATCCTCTACGAGCAGTACTTC. The chain carries TRBV4-1 and TRBJ2-7, with a possible D match to TRBD2 (5 bases). Trimming shortened V by 0 bases and J by 3 bases, and 12 bases separated the two germline ends. CDR3 size: 15 residues. Looked up from germline, CDR1 is MGHRA and CDR2 is YSYEKL.

The genes are TRBV9 and TRBJ2-2, with TRBD2 identical over 16 bases. The CDR3 is 18 amino acids. The V and J ends lost 4 bases and 2 bases, in that order; junction bases with no gene match: 5. CDR1 and CDR2 (germline): SGDLS, YYNGEE. The CDR3 is CASSKGLAGGTNTGELFF. The CDR3 DNA is TGTGCCAGCAGCAAGGGACTAGCGGGGGGGACTAACACCGGGGAGCTGTTTTTT. The entire variable domain, with the rest obtained from reference TRBV9 and TRBJ2-2, is as follows: DSGVTQTPKHLITATGQRVTLRCSPRSGDLSVYWYQQSLDQGLQFLIQYYNGEERAKGNILERFSAQQFPDLHSELNLSSLELGDSALYFCASSKGLAGGTNTGELFFGEGSRLTVL.

The chain is built from TRBV7-2 and TRBJ1-6; D remains unclear. The germline V gene has CDR1 SGHTA and CDR2 FQGNSA. The CDR3 runs 14 residues. Trimming stripped 3 bases from V and 5 bases from J, with 8 bases between. CDR3 sequence: CASSLTSDNSPLHF. The CDR3 DNA reads TGTGCCAGCAGCTTGACATCTGATAATTCACCCCTCCACTTT.

The CDR3 is CAWNQDNEKLFF. The CDR3 DNA reads as TGTGCCTGGAACCAGGATAATGAAAAACTGTTTTTT. J is TRBJ1-4 and V is TRBV30; D is unresolved. From germline, CDR1 is GTSNPN and CDR2 SVGIG (reference sequence). The CDR3 runs 12 residues. V was shortened by 4 bases and J by 4 bases, with 7 bases between the two germline ends. Based on the CDR3 plus reference TRBV30 and TRBJ1-4, the full variable domain is SQTIHQWPATLVQPVGSPLSLECTVEGTSNPNLYWYRQAAGRGLQLLFYSVGIGQISSEVPQNLSASRPQDRQFILSSKKLLLSDSGFYLCAWNQDNEKLFFGSGTQLSVL.

As concerns this clone: Germline is not matched at one junction end, which may reflect a read error. This chain uses TRBV9 with TRBJ1-2; D is uncertain. Germline CDR1 reads SGDLS; CDR2 reads YYNGEE. This CDR3 spans 9 amino acids. The CDR3 region has the DNA TGTGCCAGCAGCGTACACTCCATCTTC. As protein: CASSVHSIF.

The rearrangement links TRBV28 to TRBJ2-7, with D tentatively TRBD2 (5 bases). The germline CDR1 and CDR2 sequences are MDHEN and SYDVKM. The CDR3 contains 11 residues. Trimming removed 8 bases from V and 5 bases from J, with 10 bases in between. The CDR3 DNA follows: TGTGCCAGCCGGAACGGGGACGAGCAGTACTTC. Translated, it gives CASRNGDEQYF.

This sequence joins TRBV7-9 and TRBJ2-7; TRBD2 agrees at 7 bases. Losses at the gene ends were 5 bases for V and 2 bases for J; bases not matched to a gene: 9. Germline values: CDR1 SEHNR, CDR2 FQNEAQ (reference sequence). The CDR3 runs 15 residues. CDR3 loop: CASSPRLAEPYEQYF. For the CDR3, the DNA is TGTGCCAGCAGCCCGCGACTAGCTGAACCCTACGAGCAGTACTTC.

This chain joins TRBV7-9 and TRBJ2-3, with 9 bases fitting TRBD2. This CDR3 spans 15 amino acids. Germline lookup yields CDR1 SEHNR and CDR2 FQNEAQ (reference sequence). V lost 3 bases and J lost 2; bases outside the gene matches: 3. CDR3 loop: CASSFRLADTDTQYF. The CDR3 coding sequence is TGTGCCAGCAGCTTCAGACTAGCGGACACAGATACGCAGTATTTT. The entire variable domain, with the rest obtained from reference TRBV7-9 and TRBJ2-3, is as follows: DTGVSQNPRHKITKRGQNVTFRCDPISEHNRLYWYRQTLGQGPEFLTYFQNEAQLEKSRLLSDRFSAERPKGSFSTLEIQRTEQGDSAMYLCASSFRLADTDTQYFGPGTRLTVL.

This chain connects TRBV4-1 to TRBJ1-1; D not resolved. This CDR3 has 17 residues. Deletions cut 4 bases from V and 4 bases from J, with 22 bases between. In germline, CDR1 is MGHRA, CDR2 YSYEKL. The DNA of the CDR3 is TGCGCCAGCAGCCGCCCAGGTCGGAGGGCTTCGGGCACTGAAGCTTTCTTT. Its protein product is CASSRPGRRASGTEAFF.

This clone was seen a single time. J is TRBJ2-7 and V is TRBV7-2, with 12 bases lining up with TRBD2. V was pared by 5 bases and J by 2 bases, with 1 base of the junction left unmatched. CDR3 size: 14 residues. Germline-derived CDR1 and CDR2 are SGHTA and FQGNSA. In DNA form, the CDR3 reads TGTGCCAGCAGCACTAGCGGGGGGCCCTACGAGCAGTACTTC. Protein sequence: CASSTSGGPYEQYF. The full variable domain, completed using reference TRBV7-2 and TRBJ2-7, is GAGVSQSPSNKVTEKGKDVELRCDPISGHTALYWYRQSLGQGLEFLIYFQGNSAPDKSGLPSDRFSAERTGGSVSTLTIQRTQQEDSAVYLCASSTSGGPYEQYFGPGTRLTVT.

J is TRBJ2-7 and V is TRBV7-9, with 7 positions matching TRBD2. CDR3 size: 16 residues. The J segment lost 3 bases and the V segment lost 7 bases, leaving 15 bases of the junction unmatched. Germline-derived CDR1 and CDR2 are SEHNR and FQNEAQ (reference sequence). The CDR3 coding sequence is TGTGCCAGCACCTCCCCTGCCGGGGGAGGGAACTACGAGCAGTACTTC. It specifies CASTSPAGGGNYEQYF.

The CDR3 region has the DNA TGTGCTAGTGGGACAACAGGGCGGTTGGATCAGCCCCAGCATTTT. Amino acids: CASGTTGRLDQPQHF. This rearrangement joins TRBV12-5 to TRBJ1-5; maybe TRBD1 (6 bases). The CDR3 spans 15 residues. The germline V gene has CDR1 LGHNT and CDR2 FRNRAP. V dropped 6 bases and J dropped 5 bases, with 17 bases sitting between them.

This chain links TRBV2 with TRBJ2-5; unclear D gene. Matching the DNA end better, TRBJ2-7 makes the J call doubtful. This CDR3 region has 13 residues. Germline V gene data show CDR1 as SNHLY and CDR2 as FYNNEI. The CDR3 nucleotides read TGTGCCAGCAGTCCCCTCCCCGCCTACGAGCAGTACTTC. Its translation is CASSPLPAYEQYF.

V is TRBV19 and J is TRBJ2-6; no clear D. The length of the CDR3 is 17 residues. Germline V CDR1 and CDR2: LNHDA, SQIVND (reference sequence). The V end lost 3 bases, the J end lost 0 bases, and 12 bases lay between the germline ends. Written as DNA, the CDR3 is TGTGCCAGTAGTATCGGATGGAGACCCTCTGGGGCCAACGTCCTGACTTTC. Encoded protein: CASSIGWRPSGANVLTF. The whole variable domain, filled in from reference TRBV19 and TRBJ2-6, reads DGGITQSPKYLFRKEGQNVTLSCEQNLNHDAMYWYRQDPGQGLRLIYYSQIVNDFQKGDIAEGYSVSREKKESFPLTVTSAQKNPTAFYLCASSIGWRPSGANVLTFGAGSRLTVL.

The gene calls are TRBV6-4 and TRBJ2-1, with 13 bases fitting TRBD2. The germline V gene encodes CDR1 MRHNA and CDR2 SNTAGT. Trimming cost V 5 bases and J 6 bases; bases outside gene matches: 4. CDR3 length: 15 amino acids. The CDR3: CASSPGLAGINEQFF. Written as DNA, the CDR3 is TGTGCCAGCAGTCCGGGACTAGCGGGGATCAATGAGCAGTTCTTC.

The chain couples TRBV27 to TRBJ1-1; D is uncertain. Trimming took 6 bases from V and 1 from J, leaving 18 bases between them. The CDR3 sequence is 16 residues long. The V gene's germline CDR1 is MNHEY and CDR2 SMNVEV (reference sequence). The CDR3 sequence: CASRPSVGQRNTEAFF. CDR3 nucleotide sequence: TGTGCCAGCAGACCTAGCGTTGGGCAGAGGAACACTGAAGCTTTCTTT.

V and J are TRBV7-6 and TRBJ2-2, with 10 bases identical to TRBD1. CDR3 length equals 15 residues. With V trimmed by 8 bases and J by 8 bases, 11 bases remained unmatched. CDR1 and CDR2 from the germline V gene are SGHVS and FNYEAQ. CDR3 region: CASGTWDRGSGELFF. In nucleotides, the CDR3 is TGTGCCAGCGGAACTTGGGACAGGGGTTCAGGGGAGCTGTTTTTT.

This clone came up once. V and J are TRBV7-2 and TRBJ1-2; possibly TRBD1 for D (6 bases). Trimming shortened V by 6 bases and J by 6 bases, and 14 bases separated the two germline ends. There are 13 residues in the CDR3. Germline V gives CDR1 SGHTA, CDR2 FQGNSA. CDR3 amino acids: CASRRPAGDGYTF. DNA of the CDR3: TGTGCCAGCAGACGGCCAGCAGGGGATGGCTACACCTTC.

The chain employs TRBV28 and TRBJ1-6; D might be TRBD1 (5 bases). The CDR3 runs 12 residues. Germline V gene lookup returns CDR1 MDHEN and CDR2 SYDVKM. V dropped 7 bases and J dropped 11 bases, with 12 bases sitting between them. CDR3 sequence reads: CASTGRAAPLHF. CDR3 DNA: TGTGCCAGCACCGGCAGGGCGGCACCCCTCCACTTT.

V usage is TRBV7-2 and J usage is TRBJ2-3, with TRBD2 matching 9 bases. In germline, CDR1 is SGHTA, CDR2 FQGNSA. V was pared by 0 bases and J by 4 bases, with 5 bases of the junction left unmatched. The CDR3 loop spans 16 amino acids. The CDR3 nucleotides are TGTGCCAGCAGCTTAGCGCCAGCGGGGGGTGCAGATACGCAGTATTTT. Its translation is CASSLAPAGGADTQYF.

The chain uses TRBV27 and TRBJ1-2; no reliable D call. Between the trimmed V and J ends, which lost 5 bases and 0 bases, there was a span of 7 bases. The CDR3 has 13 residues. The germline V gene encodes CDR1 MNHEY and CDR2 SMNVEV (reference sequence). The CDR3 reads CASSVRSNYGYTF. The DNA of the CDR3 is TGTGCCAGCAGTGTACGGTCTAACTATGGCTACACCTTC.

The chain has TRBV6-5 and TRBJ1-2; D gene unclear. The CDR3 runs 13 residues. From germline, CDR1 is MNHEY and CDR2 SVGAGI. V was clipped by 7 bases and J by 5 bases, with 14 bases between them. The chain's CDR3 is CASTTAAGYGYTF. The CDR3 nucleotides are TGTGCCAGCACCACGGCCGCGGGGTATGGCTACACCTTC.